The present TCR beta chain was sequenced within a study of response to subunit inactivated influenza vaccine. Study observations and caveats: Authors suggested that a seasonal influenza vaccination recruits few new T cells each time.

TCRdb re-derived calls from the RT-PCR reads in MiXCR, one entry per CDR3 protein. Here the sample spans about 610,000 distinct CDR3 sequences, around 15% being singletons. This clonotype was seen only a few times. No antigen is known for it. The source material was PBMCs from blood, sampled 11 to 12 days after vaccination. The clonotype was recovered from a man in his fifties or sixties who received an inactivated influenza vaccine.

The CDR3 DNA follows: TGTGCCATCAGGACCGGGACATCAATTAATAATTCACCCCTCCACTTT. Its protein is CAIRTGTSINNSPLHF. The genes are TRBV10-3 and TRBJ1-6; TRBD1 might be the D (6 bases). V dropped 6 bases and J dropped 5 bases, with 17 bases sitting between them. The CDR3 is made up of 16 amino acids. CDR1 ENHRY and CDR2 SYGVKD come from the germline V gene.